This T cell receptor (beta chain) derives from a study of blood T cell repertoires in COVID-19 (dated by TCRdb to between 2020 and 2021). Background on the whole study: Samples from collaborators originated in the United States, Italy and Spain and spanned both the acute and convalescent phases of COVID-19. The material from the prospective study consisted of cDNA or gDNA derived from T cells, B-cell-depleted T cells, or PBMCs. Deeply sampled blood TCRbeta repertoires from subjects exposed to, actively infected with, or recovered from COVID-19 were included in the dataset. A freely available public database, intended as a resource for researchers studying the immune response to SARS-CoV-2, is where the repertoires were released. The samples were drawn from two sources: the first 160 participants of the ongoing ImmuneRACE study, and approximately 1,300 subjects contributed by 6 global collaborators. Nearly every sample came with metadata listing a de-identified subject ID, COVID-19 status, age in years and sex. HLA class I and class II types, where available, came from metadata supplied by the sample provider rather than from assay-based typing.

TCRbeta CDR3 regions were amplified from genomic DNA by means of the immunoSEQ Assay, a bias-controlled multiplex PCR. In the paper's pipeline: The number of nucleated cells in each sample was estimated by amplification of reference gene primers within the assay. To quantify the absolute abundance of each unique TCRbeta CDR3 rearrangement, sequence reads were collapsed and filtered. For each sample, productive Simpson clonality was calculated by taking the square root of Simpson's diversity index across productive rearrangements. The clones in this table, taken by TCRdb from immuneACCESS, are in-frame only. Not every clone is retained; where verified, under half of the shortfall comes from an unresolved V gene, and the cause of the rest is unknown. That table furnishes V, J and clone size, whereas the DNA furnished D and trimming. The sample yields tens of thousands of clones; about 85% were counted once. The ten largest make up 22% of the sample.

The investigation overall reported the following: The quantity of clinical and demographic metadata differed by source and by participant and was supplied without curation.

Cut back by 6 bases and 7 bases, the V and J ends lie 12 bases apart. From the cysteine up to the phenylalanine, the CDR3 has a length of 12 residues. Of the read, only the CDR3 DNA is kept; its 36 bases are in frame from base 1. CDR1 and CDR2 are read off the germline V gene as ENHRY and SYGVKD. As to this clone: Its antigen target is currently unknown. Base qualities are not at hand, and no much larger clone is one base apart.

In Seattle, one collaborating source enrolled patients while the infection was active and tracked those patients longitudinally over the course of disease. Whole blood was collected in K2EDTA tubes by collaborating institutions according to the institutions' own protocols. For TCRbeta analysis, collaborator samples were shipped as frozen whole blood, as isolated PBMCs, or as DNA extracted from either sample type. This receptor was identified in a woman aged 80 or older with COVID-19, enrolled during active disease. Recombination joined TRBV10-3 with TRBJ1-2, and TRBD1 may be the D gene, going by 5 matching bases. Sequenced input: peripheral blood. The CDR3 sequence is CAIRGGTSGYTF. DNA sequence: TGTGCCATCAGGGGGGGGACGTCTGGCTACACCTTC.